Sequencing of this T cell receptor beta chain was carried out in a study of T cells in Graves' hyperthyroidism and ophthalmopathy. This clonotype was recorded a few times. This CDR3 is 14 amino acids long. The germline V gene has CDR1 SGHDN and CDR2 FVKESK. V shed 4 bases and J shed 4 bases, with 13 bases lying between them. RNA transcripts yielded amplified TCR beta CDR3 regions. Carried out on the TCR CDR3, a first-round RT-PCR used the HTBI primer set. TCRdb itself ran the multiplex PCR reads through MiXCR, one entry per CDR3 protein. Of under 350,000 distinct CDR3 sequences detected, roughly 18% appear once; the ten largest clones hold approximately 49%.

The V call is TRBV14, the J call TRBJ2-5; D may be TRBD2 (5 bases). The TCR was taken from a woman aged 45-65 years with Graves' hyperthyroidism. The sequenced material came from blood. CDR3 protein: CASSRLLSGETQYF. The CDR3 DNA reads TGTGCCAGCAGCCGACTCCTCAGCGGAGAGACCCAGTACTTC.